These T cell receptor beta chains were read from a single sample in a study of cytomegalovirus exposure and HLA in healthy donors. This table comes from immunoSEQ multiplex PCR, and its TCRdb copy is limited to in-frame clones, with some not included. Of 150,000 to 200,000 clones in the sample, about four fifths were seen once. Source material: PBMCs. The receptor source for this set is a boy younger than 18 in good health and CMV-seronegative. Both conserved end residues are part of each CDR3. A D gene is named only where the DNA matches it firmly.

d_call v_call cdr3_aa
. TRBV4-2 CASSQGFEAQYF
TRBD1 TRBV7-2 CASSLWGQGLTGELFF
TRBD1 TRBV7-2 CASSLGTGSREQYF
TRBD2 TRBV4-1 CASSQDGAGPTREQFF
TRBD1 TRBV30 CAWSPTGGAKNTIYF
. TRBV6-5 CASSEQDLNQPQHF
. TRBV29-1 CSVDEGGEQYF
TRBD2 TRBV5-1 CASSLLAGGSYDEQFF
. TRBV9 CASSPKQGHEQYF
TRBD1 TRBV10-3 CAIKPGQDNSPLHF
TRBD2 TRBV7-2 CASSLRLAGAGTGELFF
TRBD2 TRBV6-5 CASSPWGTRVHEQFF
. TRBV6-1 CASSEAWGLLSLSDEQYF
. TRBV6-1 CASSVKGPNYGYTF
TRBD1 TRBV30 CAWSKGQGYEKLFF
. TRBV20-1 CSAKTNYEQYF
. TRBV5-4 CASSWQGFYGYTF
. TRBV9 CASSGGAHTDTQYF
. TRBV29-1 CSVGEPGGTEAFF
. TRBV30 CAWSQTNYEQYF